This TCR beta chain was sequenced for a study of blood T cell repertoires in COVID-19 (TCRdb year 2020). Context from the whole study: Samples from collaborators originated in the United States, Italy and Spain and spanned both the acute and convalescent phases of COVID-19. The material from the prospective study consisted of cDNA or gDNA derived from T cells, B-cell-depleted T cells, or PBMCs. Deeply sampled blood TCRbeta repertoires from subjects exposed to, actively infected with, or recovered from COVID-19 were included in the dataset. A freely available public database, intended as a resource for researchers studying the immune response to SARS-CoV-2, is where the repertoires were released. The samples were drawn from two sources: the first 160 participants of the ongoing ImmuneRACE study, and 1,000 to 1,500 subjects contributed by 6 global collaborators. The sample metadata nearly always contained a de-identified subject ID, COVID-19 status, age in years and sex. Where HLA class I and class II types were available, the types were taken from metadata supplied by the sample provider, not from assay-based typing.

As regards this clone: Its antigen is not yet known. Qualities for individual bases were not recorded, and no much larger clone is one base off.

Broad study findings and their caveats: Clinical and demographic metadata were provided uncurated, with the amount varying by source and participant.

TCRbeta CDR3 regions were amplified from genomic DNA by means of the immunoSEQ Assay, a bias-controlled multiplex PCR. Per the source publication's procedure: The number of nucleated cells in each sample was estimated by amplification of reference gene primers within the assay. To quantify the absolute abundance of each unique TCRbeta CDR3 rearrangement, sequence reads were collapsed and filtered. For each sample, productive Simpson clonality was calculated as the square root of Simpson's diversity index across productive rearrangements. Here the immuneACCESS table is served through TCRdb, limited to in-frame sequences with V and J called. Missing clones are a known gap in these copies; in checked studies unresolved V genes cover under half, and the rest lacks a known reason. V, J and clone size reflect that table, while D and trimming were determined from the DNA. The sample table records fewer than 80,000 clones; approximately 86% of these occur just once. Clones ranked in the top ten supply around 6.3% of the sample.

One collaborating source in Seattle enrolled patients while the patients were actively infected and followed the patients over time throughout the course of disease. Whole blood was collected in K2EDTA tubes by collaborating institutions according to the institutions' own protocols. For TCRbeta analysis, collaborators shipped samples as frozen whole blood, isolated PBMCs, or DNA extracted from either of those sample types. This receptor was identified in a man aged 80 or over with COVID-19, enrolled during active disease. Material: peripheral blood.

The CDR3 in this case is CASSFSAGNQPQHF. Read as DNA, the sequence is TGTGCCAGCAGTTTCTCGGCAGGGAATCAGCCCCAGCATTTT. The chain links TRBV28 with TRBJ1-5; 5 matching bases give a weak D call of TRBD1. As encoded in the germline V gene, CDR1 is MDHEN while CDR2 is SYDVKM. The CDR3 holds 14 amino acids from the cysteine to the phenylalanine. Just the 42-base CDR3 DNA is kept, in frame starting at base 1. Trimming takes 3 bases from V and 4 bases from J, and the germline ends sit 10 bases apart.